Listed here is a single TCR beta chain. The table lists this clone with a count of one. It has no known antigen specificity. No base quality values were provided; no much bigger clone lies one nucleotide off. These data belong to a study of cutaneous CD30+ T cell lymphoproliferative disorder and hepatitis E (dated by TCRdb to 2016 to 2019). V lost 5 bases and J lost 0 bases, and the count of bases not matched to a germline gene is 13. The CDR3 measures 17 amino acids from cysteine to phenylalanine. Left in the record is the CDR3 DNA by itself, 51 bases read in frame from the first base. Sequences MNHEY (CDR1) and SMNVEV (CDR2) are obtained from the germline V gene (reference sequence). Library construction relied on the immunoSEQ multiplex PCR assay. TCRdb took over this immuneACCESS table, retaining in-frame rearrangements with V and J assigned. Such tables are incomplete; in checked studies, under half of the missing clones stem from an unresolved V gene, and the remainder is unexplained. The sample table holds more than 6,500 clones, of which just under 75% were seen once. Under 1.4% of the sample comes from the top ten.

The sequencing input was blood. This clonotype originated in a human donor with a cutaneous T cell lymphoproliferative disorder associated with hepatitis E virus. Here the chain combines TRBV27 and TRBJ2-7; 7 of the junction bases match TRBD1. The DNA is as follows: TGTGCCAGCAGTCCCCTAACGGGTGGGACAGACTCCTACGAGCAGTACTTC. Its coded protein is CASSPLTGGTDSYEQYF.